This is a list of T cell receptor beta chains from one sample in a study of blood T cell repertoires in COVID-19. This table comes from immunoSEQ multiplex PCR, and its TCRdb copy is limited to in-frame clones, with some not included. This table has tens of thousands of clones, roughly 90% appearing once. Sequencing input: peripheral blood. These receptors originate from a man in his sixties with active COVID-19. Each CDR3 is given with its conserved first and last residue. A D gene is named only where the DNA matches it firmly. Expanded clones get a size class; other rows say once, few or many, or leave the size out.

cdr3_aa cdr3_nt j_call d_call clone_size v_call
CASSLKDGRQGWNTEAFF TGTGCCAGCAGCTTAAAGGATGGCCGACAGGGATGGAACACTGAAGCTTTCTTT TRBJ1-1 TRBD1 NA TRBV7-9
CASSLAGWASGSNEQFF TGTGCCAGCAGCTTAGCGGGCTGGGCTAGCGGGAGTAATGAGCAGTTCTTC TRBJ2-1 TRBD2 few TRBV11-3
CASRLGLAEYNEQFF TGTGCCAGCAGATTGGGACTAGCGGAATACAATGAGCAGTTCTTC TRBJ2-1 TRBD2 NA TRBV5-6
CASSSGNVNEQFF TGTGCCAGCAGTAGCGGGAACGTAAATGAGCAGTTCTTC TRBJ2-1 TRBD2 NA TRBV6-5
CASSFGQGARYF NA TRBJ2-7 NA NA TRBV12-3/TRBV12-4
CASSVGQNTGELFF TGTGCCAGCAGTGTGGGACAAAACACCGGGGAGCTGTTTTTT TRBJ2-2 NA few TRBV2
CASSVLAARNIQYF TGTGCCAGCAGCGTTCTAGCGGCGAGGAACATTCAGTACTTC TRBJ2-4 TRBD2 NA TRBV5-6
CASSRTGGSTDTQYF TGTGCCAGCAGCAGGACAGGGGGCAGCACAGATACGCAGTATTTT TRBJ2-3 TRBD1 NA TRBV7-6
CASSVPGRANEQYF TGTGCCAGCAGTGTTCCGGGGAGGGCGAACGAGCAGTACTTC TRBJ2-7 TRBD2 NA TRBV2
CASSLYPAGVSLNEQFF TGTGCCAGCAGCCTTTACCCCGCCGGAGTAAGCCTTAATGAGCAGTTCTTC TRBJ2-1 NA NA TRBV4-2
CAWSVGLAIYEQYF TGTGCCTGGAGTGTTGGGCTAGCGATCTACGAGCAGTACTTC TRBJ2-7 NA NA TRBV30
CASSPGQGVQPQHF TGTGCCAGCAGTCCCGGACAGGGGGTCCAGCCCCAGCATTTT TRBJ1-5 TRBD1 NA TRBV6-5
CASSLGGGETQYF TGCGCCAGCAGCCTAGGGGGGGGAGAGACCCAGTACTTC TRBJ2-5 NA NA TRBV5-1
CASSLLVGEKLFF TGCGCCAGCAGCCTACTGGTTGGTGAAAAACTGTTTTTT TRBJ1-4 NA NA TRBV4-1
CASSSGVPAGALYNEQFF TGTGCCAGCAGCTCAGGCGTGCCGGCGGGAGCTCTATACAATGAGCAGTTCTTC TRBJ2-1 TRBD2 NA TRBV7-6
CSVEGRILAGGRHEQFF TGCAGCGTTGAAGGGAGGATTCTAGCGGGAGGGCGTCATGAGCAGTTCTTC TRBJ2-1 TRBD2 NA TRBV29-1
CASSSVQGARNTEAFF TGTGCCAGCAGTTCCGTACAGGGGGCGCGAAACACTGAAGCTTTCTTT TRBJ1-1 TRBD1 NA TRBV6-5
CASSLGAGSGNIQYF TGTGCCAGCAGCTTAGGGGCGGGGTCGGGCAACATTCAGTACTTC TRBJ2-4 NA NA TRBV11-3
CASSVAGANNEQFF TGCGCCAGCAGCGTCGCCGGAGCTAACAATGAGCAGTTCTTC TRBJ2-1 NA NA TRBV5-1
CASSLGEQPQHF TGTGCCAGCAGCTTAGGGGAGCAGCCCCAGCATTTT TRBJ1-5 NA NA TRBV7-2
CASSLAPRLALGYEQYF TGTGCCAGCAGCTTAGCGCCGAGGCTAGCCTTAGGCTACGAGCAGTACTTC TRBJ2-7 NA NA TRBV7-8
CASSLRGTEAFF TGTGCCAGCAGCCTGCGCGGCACTGAAGCTTTCTTT TRBJ1-1 NA NA TRBV5-4
CASSLQGALGYTF TGTGCCAGCAGTTTGCAGGGGGCGCTTGGCTACACCTTC TRBJ1-2 TRBD1 once TRBV28
CASSQRTDNTEAFF TGTGCCAGCAGCCAAAGGACAGACAACACTGAAGCTTTCTTT TRBJ1-1 NA NA TRBV16
CASSLGTGAATNYGYTF TGTGCCAGCAGCTTGGGGACAGGGGCGGCTACTAACTATGGCTACACCTTC TRBJ1-2 TRBD1 few TRBV5-4
CASSQVRVLIQETQYF TGTGCCAGCAGCCAAGTGCGGGTACTTATTCAAGAGACCCAGTACTTC TRBJ2-5 NA NA TRBV3-1/TRBV3-2
CASSEGARGYTF TGTGCCAGCAGCGAGGGGGCGCGGGGCTACACCTTC TRBJ1-2 TRBD1 NA TRBV11-2
CASSINYSNSPLHF TGTGCCAGCAGTATCAATTACAGTAATTCACCCCTCCACTTT TRBJ1-6 NA NA TRBV6-5
CASSKGSGRHRSYNEQFF TGTGCCAGTAGTAAGGGCAGCGGGAGGCACCGGTCCTACAATGAGCAGTTCTTC TRBJ2-1 TRBD2 few TRBV19
CASSQSGAPNNEQFF TGCGCCAGCAGCCAGAGCGGGGCCCCCAACAATGAGCAGTTCTTC TRBJ2-1 TRBD2 NA TRBV5-1
CASSRQGETTNEKLFF TGTGCCAGCAGCAGACAGGGAGAAACGACTAATGAAAAACTGTTTTTT TRBJ1-4 TRBD1 NA TRBV7-6
CASSSGLAGRTGELFF TGTGCCAGCAGTTCCGGACTAGCGGGAAGGACCGGGGAGCTGTTTTTT TRBJ2-2 TRBD2 NA TRBV6-6
CASSLLAGTTGELFF TGTGCCAGCAGCTTACTAGCGGGTACGACCGGGGAGCTGTTTTTT TRBJ2-2 TRBD2 few TRBV11-1
CASSFTGGSGTNEQFF TGTGCCAGCAGCTTTACCGGTGGTAGCGGGACCAATGAGCAGTTCTTC TRBJ2-1 TRBD2 NA TRBV7-3
CASSELGARYEQYF TGTGCCAGCAGTGAACTGGGGGCAAGGTACGAGCAGTACTTC TRBJ2-7 NA NA TRBV6-1
CASSQGDSGRVETQYF TGTGCCAGCAGCCAAGGAGATAGCGGGAGGGTAGAGACCCAGTACTTC TRBJ2-5 TRBD2 NA TRBV3-1/TRBV3-2
CASSPYMNTEAFF TGTGCCAGCAGCCCCTATATGAACACTGAAGCTTTCTTT TRBJ1-1 NA NA TRBV3-1/TRBV3-2
CSVVVTGGYEQFF TGCAGCGTTGTCGTTACGGGGGGGTATGAGCAGTTCTTC TRBJ2-1 TRBD2 NA TRBV29-1
CASSLLAGGDDTQYF TGTGCCAGCAGCTTACTAGCGGGAGGGGACGATACGCAGTATTTT TRBJ2-3 TRBD2 few TRBV11-2
CASSPATGTTDTQYF TGTGCCAGCTCACCCGCGACAGGTACCACAGATACGCAGTATTTT TRBJ2-3 NA NA TRBV18
CASSPVGIAGIEQYF TGTGCCAGCAGCCCAGTGGGAATAGCGGGAATCGAGCAGTACTTC TRBJ2-7 TRBD2 NA TRBV11-2
CASSVSGMGTGELFF TGTGCCAGCAGTGTGAGCGGGATGGGCACCGGGGAGCTGTTTTTT TRBJ2-2 TRBD2 NA TRBV2
CASSELVGAYNEQFF TGTGCCAGCAGCGAATTGGTGGGAGCCTACAATGAGCAGTTCTTC TRBJ2-1 NA NA TRBV9
CASSRQVGVEQYF TGTGCCAGCAGCAGACAGGTTGGGGTAGAGCAGTACTTC TRBJ2-7 NA NA TRBV6-4
CSARGALAGSNTGELFF TGCAGTGCTCGTGGAGCCCTAGCGGGATCGAACACCGGGGAGCTGTTTTTT TRBJ2-2 TRBD2 few TRBV20-1
CASRQGTGELFF TGTGCCAGCAGGCAGGGTACCGGGGAGCTGTTTTTT TRBJ2-2 NA NA TRBV6-5
CASSGTSGSSYEQYF TGTGCCAGCAGTGGGACTAGCGGGAGCTCCTACGAGCAGTACTTC TRBJ2-7 TRBD2 NA TRBV27
CASSRWRGAGDTDTQYF TGCGCCAGCAGTCGTTGGAGGGGAGCGGGGGACACAGATACGCAGTATTTT TRBJ2-3 TRBD2 NA TRBV5-1
CASSVGLGQGRTEAFF TGTGCCAGCAGCGTAGGACTCGGACAGGGTCGCACTGAAGCTTTCTTT TRBJ1-1 TRBD1 NA TRBV9
CASSQAHVSSGANVLTF TGTGCCAGCAGCCAAGCCCACGTCAGCTCTGGGGCCAACGTCCTGACTTTC TRBJ2-6 NA NA TRBV14
CASSVAGGTLRGSTDTQYF TGTGCCAGCAGCGTAGCTGGCGGGACCCTCCGGGGTAGCACAGATACGCAGTATTTT TRBJ2-3 NA few TRBV9
CASTPAGTDTQYF TGTGCCAGCACCCCAGCGGGCACAGATACGCAGTATTTT TRBJ2-3 NA NA TRBV6-6
CASSQAYTEAFF TGCGCCAGCAGCCAAGCCTACACTGAAGCTTTCTTT TRBJ1-1 NA NA TRBV4-1
CASSVGRGGAYNEQFF TGTGCCAGCAGCGTAGGCCGGGGGGGGGCCTACAATGAGCAGTTCTTC TRBJ2-1 TRBD2 NA TRBV9
CAWGGQGAFGEQFF TGTGCCTGGGGTGGACAGGGGGCTTTCGGTGAGCAGTTCTTC TRBJ2-1 TRBD1 NA TRBV30